These 30 T cell receptor beta chains came from one sample sequenced in a study of identical twins. TCRdb re-called the 5' RACE reads through MiXCR, storing one row per CDR3 protein. The table includes some 630,000 distinct CDR3 sequences, 7.1% detected once. These records were also assigned to another study, of yellow fever vaccine responses in identical twins.

Sequencing was done on a sample of PBMCs. These receptors originate from a woman under 30 in good health.

The J gene is TRBJ2-3, the V gene TRBV24-1, with a tentative D call TRBD1 (6 bases). The CDR3 loop spans 16 amino acids. V was pared by 1 base and J by 0 bases, with 10 bases between. Germline CDR1 and CDR2: KGHDR and SFDVKD. The CDR3 here is CATSDFPTGSTDTQYF. CDR3 DNA sequence: TGTGCCACCAGTGATTTCCCGACAGGTAGCACAGATACGCAGTATTTT.

This clonotype was found a few times. The rearrangement joins TRBV12-3 or TRBV12-4 to TRBJ2-5; D might be TRBD1 (5 bases). Deletions cut 7 bases from V and 1 base from J, with 10 bases between. The CDR3 runs to 13 residues. CDR3 sequence: CASKADSQETQYF. CDR3 DNA sequence: TGTGCCAGCAAAGCCGACAGCCAAGAGACCCAGTACTTC.

Many counts were recorded for this clonotype. The J gene is TRBJ2-3, the V gene TRBV7-8; TRBD2 matches 7 bases. V dropped 2 bases and J dropped 4; count of bases not matched to a gene: 9. This CDR3 spans 16 amino acids. From germline, CDR1 is SGHVS and CDR2 FQNEAQ. In DNA form, the CDR3 reads TGTGCCAGCAGCTTATTTGGGGGGGGGACGGCAGATACGCAGTATTTT. It encodes CASSLFGGGTADTQYF.

This clonotype was found a few times. This chain joins TRBV3-1 and TRBJ2-5; 11 positions agree with TRBD1. The V segment lost 5 bases and the J segment 0 bases; nucleotides outside the gene matches: 5. CDR1 is LGHDT and CDR2 is YNNKEL in the germline V gene (reference sequence). The CDR3 covers 16 residues. This CDR3 is CASSNRDRGYQETQYF. CDR3 DNA sequence: TGTGCCAGCAGCAACCGGGACAGGGGGTACCAAGAGACCCAGTACTTC.

This clonotype was seen a handful of times. J is TRBJ2-3 and V is TRBV11-2; D unclear. V dropped 3 bases and J dropped 1 base, with 11 bases sitting between them. Germline CDR1 reads SGHAT; CDR2 reads FQNNGV. The CDR3 length is 15 residues. CDR3 region: CASSFQAEGTDTQYF. CDR3 bases: TGTGCCAGCAGCTTCCAGGCTGAGGGCACAGATACGCAGTATTTT.

This clonotype has a count of ten or more. The J gene is TRBJ2-5, the V gene TRBV7-9; TRBD1 matches 10 bases. This CDR3 contains 16 residues. The junction had 14 bases not matched to a gene; V was cut back by 4 bases and J by 9 bases. Germline CDR1 reads SEHNR; CDR2 reads FQNEAQ (reference sequence). The CDR3 is CASSSQPGGTGVAQYF. CDR3 coding DNA: TGTGCCAGCAGCTCCCAACCGGGGGGGACAGGGGTGGCCCAGTACTTC.

The chain uses TRBV4-2 and TRBJ1-6, with unresolved D. CDR1 is LGHNA and CDR2 is YNFKEQ in the germline V gene. V lost 0 bases to trimming and J lost 11 bases, with 20 bases between them. This CDR3 spans 17 amino acids. CDR3 sequence: CASSQEIRDTLGAPLHF. CDR3 nucleotides: TGTGCCAGCAGCCAAGAAATAAGAGACACCCTTGGGGCACCCCTCCACTTT.

There are many counts of this clonotype. The chain employs TRBV12-3 or TRBV12-4 and TRBJ1-5; D ambiguous. Trimming took 2 bases from V and 4 from J, leaving 12 bases between them. This CDR3 spans 15 amino acids. CDR3 in amino acids: CASSLNMAGNQPQHF. DNA for the CDR3: TGTGCCAGCAGTTTAAACATGGCGGGGAATCAGCCCCAGCATTTT.

This clonotype was seen a few times. V usage is TRBV10-3 and J usage is TRBJ2-1; D gene unclear. V was pared by 3 bases and J by 2 bases, with 11 bases between. In germline, CDR1 is ENHRY, CDR2 SYGVKD. The CDR3 spans 15 residues. This CDR3 is CAISDPGRPYNEQFF. CDR3 sequence (DNA): TGTGCCATCAGTGACCCCGGGCGCCCCTACAATGAGCAGTTCTTC.

The chain has TRBV3-1 and TRBJ2-7; D may correspond to TRBD1 or TRBD2 (6 bases each). Germline-derived CDR1 and CDR2 are LGHDT and YNNKEL (reference sequence). Between the trimmed V and J ends, which lost 5 bases and 2 bases, there was a span of 22 bases. The CDR3 length is 17 residues. The CDR3 nucleotides are TGTGCCAGCAGCAAAGGGGGGTGGGCACTTACCCCCTACGAGCAGTACTTC. It specifies CASSKGGWALTPYEQYF.

The CDR3 coding sequence is TGCGCCACCACGACTAGCGGGGGGGCCGGGGAGACCCAGTACTTC. Translation gives CATTTSGGAGETQYF. The chain links TRBV10-2 to TRBJ2-5; 14 bases align to TRBD2. This CDR3 region has 15 residues. The V gene's germline CDR1 is WSHSY and CDR2 SAAADI. V lost 10 bases to trimming and J lost 5 bases; unmatched junction nucleotides: 9.

The genes are TRBV28 and TRBJ1-5; TRBD1 aligns across 12 bases. V lost 6 bases to trimming and J lost 2 bases; unmatched junction nucleotides: 8. Germline V CDR1 and CDR2: MDHEN, SYDVKM. The CDR3 sequence is 17 residues long. This chain's CDR3 is CASRSGTGGFGNQPQHF. The CDR3 bases are TGTGCCAGCAGGTCCGGGACAGGGGGCTTTGGCAATCAGCCCCAGCATTTT. Full variable domain (outside the CDR3, taken from reference TRBV28 and TRBJ1-5): DVKVTQSSRYLVKRTGEKVFLECVQDMDHENMFWYRQDPGLGLRLIYFSYDVKMKEKGDIPEGYSVSREKKERFSLILESASTNQTSMYLCASRSGTGGFGNQPQHFGDGTRLSIL.

V and J are TRBV27 and TRBJ2-5; TRBD1 or TRBD2 may be the D gene (5 bases each). Germline V lookup: CDR1 MNHEY, CDR2 SMNVEV (reference sequence). V lost 2 bases and J lost 5, with 9 bases in between. The CDR3 is 13 amino acids. The CDR3 sequence: CASSLQGTETQYF. DNA for the CDR3: TGTGCCAGCAGTTTACAAGGGACGGAGACCCAGTACTTC.

This chain links TRBV6-1 with TRBJ1-1; D call uncertain. This CDR3 has 13 residues. Trimming took 8 bases from V and 1 from J, leaving 11 bases between them. CDR1 and CDR2 (germline): MNHNS, SASEGT. CDR3 amino acids: CASHSEKNTEAFF. The CDR3 bases are TGTGCCAGCCACTCAGAGAAGAACACTGAAGCTTTCTTT.

This clonotype occurred many times. The chain uses TRBV14 and TRBJ2-5, with D unresolved. The CDR3 consists of 15 residues. V lost 0 bases to trimming and J lost 5 bases, with 13 bases between them. CDR1 is SGHDN and CDR2 is FVKESK in the germline V gene. The CDR3, as DNA: TGTGCCAGCAGCCAAGATCGTAGGGTTTGGGAGACCCAGTACTTC. Its protein product is CASSQDRRVWETQYF.

The V gene is TRBV12-3 or TRBV12-4, the J gene TRBJ2-7, with TRBD1 identical over 7 bases. V lost 6 bases and J lost 3; bases outside the gene matches: 8. The CDR3 runs to 14 residues. CDR3 residues: CASSLGSGGYEQYV. The CDR3 nucleotides are TGTGCCAGCAGCCTGGGGTCAGGGGGCTACGAGCAGTACGTC.

This chain uses TRBV7-8 with TRBJ1-4; D is ambiguous. The CDR3 has 12 residues. Looked up from germline, CDR1 is SGHVS and CDR2 is FQNEAQ. The ends were cut back, 6 bases at V and 6 bases at J, with 8 bases in the middle. This CDR3 reads CASRVTDEKLFF. The CDR3 DNA reads as TGTGCCAGCAGGGTAACGGATGAAAAACTGTTTTTT.

This CDR3 reads CASSSTHGAFF. Here the CDR3 DNA reads TGTGCCAGCAGCTCCACCCATGGAGCTTTCTTT. This rearrangement joins TRBV12-3 or TRBV12-4 to TRBJ1-1; D remains ambiguous. The germline V and J ends were trimmed by 6 bases and 10 bases, with 12 bases remaining between them. The CDR3 extends over 11 amino acids.

The chain links TRBV15 to TRBJ1-2, with D unresolved. CDR3 size: 14 residues. In germline, CDR1 is LNHNV, CDR2 YYDKDF (reference sequence). V was trimmed by 0 bases and J by 8 bases, leaving 13 bases between them. The CDR3 region has the DNA TGTGCCACCAGCAGAGAAGAACTCAGAGGAGGCTACACCTTC. Amino acid sequence: CATSREELRGGYTF. Combining the CDR3 with reference TRBV15 and TRBJ1-2 gives the whole variable domain DAMVIQNPRYQVTQFGKPVTLSCSQTLNHNVMYWYQQKSSQAPKLLFHYYDKDFNNEADTPDNFQSRRPNTSFCFLDIRSPGLGDTAMYLCATSREELRGGYTFGSGTRLTVV.

The chain recombines TRBV12-3 or TRBV12-4 with TRBJ2-2; TRBD2 is a possible D gene (6 bases). The CDR3 loop spans 14 amino acids. The ends were cut back, 7 bases at V and 6 bases at J, with 15 bases in the middle. The CDR3 reads CASTPRAGAGELFF. CDR3 nucleotide sequence: TGTGCCAGCACCCCCAGAGCGGGTGCCGGGGAGCTGTTTTTT.

This clonotype showed up many times. The chain employs TRBV29-1 and TRBJ2-2; D unclear. Trimming removed 0 bases from V and 2 bases from J, with 4 bases in between. The CDR3 spans 13 residues. CDR1 and CDR2 (germline): SQVTM, ANQGSEA. The DNA of the CDR3 is TGCAGCGTTGAAGAGGTTAACACCGGGGAGCTGTTTTTT. It yields the protein CSVEEVNTGELFF.

This clonotype was picked up many times. The chain couples TRBV11-3 to TRBJ2-1; 9 nucleotides align to TRBD2. Germline V CDR1 and CDR2: SGHNT, YENEEA. There are 17 residues in the CDR3. Trimming at V came to 1 base and at J to 4 bases, leaving 8 bases not matched to a gene. This chain's CDR3 is CASSLVLSGRGYNEQFF. In DNA, the CDR3 is TGTGCCAGCAGCTTAGTCCTTAGCGGGAGAGGATACAATGAGCAGTTCTTC. The full variable domain, with the rest looked up from reference TRBV11-3 and TRBJ2-1, is EAGVVQSPRYKIIEKKQPVAFWCNPISGHNTLYWYLQNLGQGPELLIRYENEEAVDDSQLPKDRFSAERLKGVDSTLKIQPAELGDSAVYLCASSLVLSGRGYNEQFFGPGTRLTVL.

This clonotype was detected ten times or more. The J gene is TRBJ2-1, the V gene TRBV20-1, with D perhaps TRBD2 (5 bases). The germline V gene has CDR1 DFQATT and CDR2 SNEGSKA (reference sequence). Trimming cost V 7 bases and J 10 bases, with 17 bases left between them. This CDR3 region has 12 residues. This CDR3 reads CSVRTPGKEQFF. CDR3 DNA: TGCAGTGTTCGGACTCCGGGAAAAGAGCAGTTCTTC.

V gene TRBV28 combines with J gene TRBJ1-5; 11 bases fit TRBD1. This CDR3 comprises 14 residues. After removal of 6 bases from V and 9 bases from J, the junction contained 7 bases not matched to a gene. Per the germline V gene, CDR1 is MDHEN and CDR2 is SYDVKM. CDR3 in amino acids: CASRGQGASRPQHF. The CDR3 DNA sequence: TGTGCCAGCAGAGGACAGGGGGCATCTCGGCCCCAGCATTTT.

This clonotype was recorded at least ten times. The gene calls are TRBV7-6 and TRBJ1-4; D gene unclear. V was pared by 4 bases and J by 8 bases, with 14 bases between. The CDR3 contains 14 residues. CDR1 is SGHVS and CDR2 is FNYEAQ in the germline V gene. The CDR3 spells CASSSGPGGEKLFF. CDR3 DNA: TGTGCCAGCAGCTCCGGGCCTGGAGGCGAAAAACTGTTTTTT.

In its sample, this clonotype was seen a few times. J is TRBJ1-1 and V is TRBV11-2, with D tentatively TRBD1 (5 bases). Germline V lookup: CDR1 SGHAT, CDR2 FQNNGV. V was pared by 0 bases and J by 7 bases, with 12 bases between. The CDR3 consists of 14 residues. This chain's CDR3 is CASSLDRGSLEAFF. The CDR3 nucleotides are TGTGCCAGCAGCTTAGATCGGGGGAGCCTTGAAGCTTTCTTT.

This clonotype was recorded at least ten times. V usage is TRBV29-1 and J usage is TRBJ2-5, with 7 bases lining up with TRBD2. J lost 5 bases, V lost 6 bases, and 0 bases had no gene match. The CDR3 consists of 10 residues. CDR1 SQVTM and CDR2 ANQGSEA come from the germline V gene. The CDR3 region has the DNA TGCAGCGTGGGGGGGGAGACCCAGTACTTC. Its protein is CSVGGETQYF. Full variable domain (outside the CDR3, taken from reference TRBV29-1 and TRBJ2-5): SAVISQKPSRDICQRGTSLTIQCQVDSQVTMMFWYRQQPGQSLTLIATANQGSEATYESGFVIDKFPISRPNLTFSTLTVSNMSPEDSSIYLCSVGGETQYFGPGTRLLVL.

This clonotype was found many times. The rearrangement uses TRBV24-1 and TRBJ2-2; no reliable D call. CDR3 length: 15 residues. Trimming took 0 bases from V and 7 from J, leaving 11 bases between them. Germline CDR1 is KGHDR and CDR2 is SFDVKD. CDR3 DNA sequence: TGTGCCACCAGTGATTTGCAATTGGAAGGCGGGGAGCTGTTTTTT. Its protein is CATSDLQLEGGELFF.

The chain is built from TRBV20-1 and TRBJ2-1; TRBD1 matches at 7 bases. The CDR3 length is 16 residues. Germline CDR1 and CDR2: DFQATT and SNEGSKA (reference sequence). With 0 bases clipped from V and 2 bases from J, the junction kept 7 bases outside the gene matches. CDR3 coding DNA: TGCAGTGCTAGAGATCAAGGACAGGCCCCCTACAATGAGCAGTTCTTC. This codes for CSARDQGQAPYNEQFF.

The chain is built from TRBV6-1 and TRBJ2-5, with TRBD2 matching 9 bases. The CDR3 sequence is 16 residues long. V lost 7 bases and J lost 5; bases outside the gene matches: 14. Germline V CDR1 and CDR2: MNHNS, SASEGT. As DNA, the CDR3 is TGTGCCAGCATACAGTTAGCGGGAGTTGGACTGGAGACCCAGTACTTC. Amino acid sequence: CASIQLAGVGLETQYF.